This T cell receptor (beta chain) emerged from a study of blood T cell repertoires in COVID-19 (TCRdb year 2020). In terms of the full investigation: Samples covering the acute and convalescent phases of COVID-19 were provided by collaborators in the United States, Italy and Spain. The prospective study material was composed of cDNA or gDNA derived from T cells, B-cell-depleted T cells, or PBMCs. Where available, HLA class I and class II types were obtained from metadata supplied by the sample provider rather than from assay-based typing. The samples were drawn from the first 160 participants of the ongoing ImmuneRACE study and from 950 to 1,500 subjects provided by 6 global collaborators. A de-identified subject ID, COVID-19 status, age in years and sex were almost always included in the sample metadata. A freely available public database, intended as a resource for researchers studying the immune response to SARS-CoV-2, is where the repertoires were released. Deeply sampled blood TCRbeta repertoires from subjects exposed to, actively infected with, or recovered from COVID-19 were included in the dataset. What the authors observed across the whole study: Clinical and demographic metadata were provided uncurated, with the amount varying by source and participant.

In regard to this clone: Its antigen specificity is not known. There are no base qualities to consult, and no much larger clone falls within one base.

Participants in the prospective study were enrolled through a virtual design, were aged about 18 to 90 years, and lived in 20 to 30 United States geographic areas. To assign participants to cohorts, the prospective study relied on clinical history that participants themselves reported in a screening survey and a study questionnaire. Recovered participants in ImmuneRACE Cohort 3 were defined by two consecutive negative NP/OP PCR tests, clearance by a healthcare professional, or resolution of symptoms. Mobile phlebotomists in the prospective study collected whole blood, serum and a nasopharyngeal or oropharyngeal swab from every participant. Participants in the prospective study had the option to provide additional blood draws and questionnaires over an approximately 2-month period. Prospective study blood samples were shipped either frozen or at room temperature before DNA extraction. TCRbeta CDR3 regions were amplified from genomic DNA using the immunoSEQ Assay, a bias-controlled multiplex PCR. In the authors' own workflow: The number of nucleated cells in each sample was estimated by amplification of reference gene primers within the assay. To quantify the absolute abundance of each unique TCRbeta CDR3 rearrangement, sequence reads were collapsed and filtered. Productive Simpson clonality was computed per sample as the square root of Simpson's diversity index over productive rearrangements. This is the immuneACCESS table as TCRdb keeps it, with only in-frame sequences that have V and J called. A part of the clones is gone; compared with another copy, unresolved V genes explain less than half, and the rest is unexplained. V and J calls and clone size are those listed in that table; D and trimming were worked out from the DNA. This sample is represented by 250,000 to 300,000 clones; roughly 91% of them were singletons. About 2% of the sample is held by the ten biggest clonotypes.

This receptor was taken from a woman aged 60 to 75 who had recovered from COVID-19. The sequenced material came from PBMCs or T cells enriched from blood (not recorded which).

The bases read TGTGCCACCAGCAGAGATGTCCTAGCGGTCAACACCGGGGAGCTGTTTTTT. Its translation reads: CATSRDVLAVNTGELFF. The V gene is TRBV15 and the J gene is TRBJ2-2; 7 bases in between match TRBD2. In the germline V gene (reference sequence), CDR1 corresponds to LNHNV and CDR2 to YYDKDF. Unmatched junction bases come to 6, with V trimmed by 0 bases and J by 2 bases. The CDR3 spans 17 residues, from the cysteine through the phenylalanine. Just the 51-base CDR3 DNA is kept, in frame starting at base 1.